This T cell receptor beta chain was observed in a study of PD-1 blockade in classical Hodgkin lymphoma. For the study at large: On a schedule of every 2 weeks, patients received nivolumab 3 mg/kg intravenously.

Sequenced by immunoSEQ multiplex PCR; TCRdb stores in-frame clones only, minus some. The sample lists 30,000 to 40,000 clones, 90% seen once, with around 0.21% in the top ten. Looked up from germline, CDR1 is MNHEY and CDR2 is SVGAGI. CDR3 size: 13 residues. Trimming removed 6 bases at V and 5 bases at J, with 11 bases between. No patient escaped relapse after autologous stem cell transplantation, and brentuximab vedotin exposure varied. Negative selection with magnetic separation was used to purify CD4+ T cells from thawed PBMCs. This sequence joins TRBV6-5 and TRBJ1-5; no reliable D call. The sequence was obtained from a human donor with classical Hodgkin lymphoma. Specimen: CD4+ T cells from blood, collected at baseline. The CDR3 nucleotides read TGTGCCAGCAGCCCTACGGGAGATCAGCCCCAGCATTTT. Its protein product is CASSPTGDQPQHF.